This TCR beta chain appears in the sequencing data of a study of control samples from healthy donors and cancer patients. This table comes from immunoSEQ multiplex PCR, and its TCRdb copy is limited to in-frame clones, with some not included. The table has about 86,000 clones, approximately 95% seen once; the top ten hold about 1.5%. The V gene end was trimmed by 3 bases and the J gene end by 7 bases; junction bases not matched to a gene: 10. The germline V gene encodes CDR1 WSHSY and CDR2 SAAADI. The CDR3 is 16 amino acids. The V call is TRBV10-2, the J call TRBJ2-5; 11 positions agree with TRBD2. This TCR was sampled from a young woman in good health. What was sequenced was blood. Here the CDR3 reads CASSDGVAGGRGTQYF. CDR3 bases: TGCGCCAGCAGTGATGGCGTAGCGGGGGGGCGGGGGACCCAGTACTTC.